Below, 30 T cell receptor beta chains from the same sample are listed, as sequenced in a study of T cells in Graves' hyperthyroidism and ophthalmopathy. TCR beta CDR3 regions were amplified from RNA. With the HTBI primer set, the TCR CDR3 went through a first round of RT-PCR. Using its own MiXCR run on the multiplex PCR reads, TCRdb lists one record per CDR3 protein. This repertoire shows about 290,000 distinct CDR3 sequences, about 14% found once; its top ten account for almost 8%. The sequencing sample was made of blood. The receptor set was obtained from a young woman with Graves' hyperthyroidism that later progressed to Graves' ophthalmopathy.

On this clonotype: This may arise from a read error, as a much more abundant clone is one base away. The J gene is TRBJ2-1, the V gene TRBV9, with 9 positions matching TRBD2. The CDR3 runs to 16 residues. The trim removed 3 bases at V and 9 bases at J, leaving 13 bases unmatched. Germline CDR1 is SGDLS and CDR2 is YYNGEE. CDR3 DNA sequence: TGTGCCAGCAGCGATAGTCTAGCGGGGCTGGCTGGTGAGCAGTTCTTC. Translation: CASSDSLAGLAGEQFF.

This sequence joins TRBV5-5 and TRBJ2-7; no definite D call. The germline V gene has CDR1 SGHKS and CDR2 YYEKEE (reference sequence). This CDR3 contains 13 residues. The V and J ends lost 0 bases and 6 bases respectively, with 10 bases between them. CDR3 in amino acids: CASSLDSFGEQYF. The CDR3 DNA follows: TGTGCCAGCAGCTTGGACAGCTTTGGCGAGCAGTACTTC.

This clonotype occurred many times. The rearrangement uses TRBV18 and TRBJ1-1, with a weak D call TRBD1 (5 bases). CDR1 is KGHSH, CDR2 LQKENI, per germline. Trimming cost V 6 bases and J 0 bases, with 14 bases left between them. There are 15 residues in the CDR3. CDR3 region: CASSTGDGLNTEAFF. DNA for the CDR3: TGTGCCAGCTCGACCGGGGACGGACTGAACACTGAAGCTTTCTTT.

This clonotype was found many times. The chain has TRBV4-2 and TRBJ2-3; 11 positions match TRBD2. Germline values: CDR1 LGHNA, CDR2 YNFKEQ. V dropped 0 bases and J dropped 6; count of bases not matched to a gene: 17. This CDR3 has 20 residues. CDR3 amino acids: CASSQDLGRLAGLAEDTQYF. DNA for the CDR3: TGTGCCAGCAGCCAAGATCTAGGGCGACTAGCGGGGCTGGCAGAGGATACGCAGTATTTT.

V is TRBV27 and J is TRBJ2-3; the D gene could be TRBD1 or TRBD2 (5 bases each). The CDR3 totals 14 residues. Looked up from germline, CDR1 is MNHEY and CDR2 is SMNVEV (reference sequence). The V end was cut by 2 bases, the J end by 2 bases, with 8 bases between. This chain's CDR3 is CASSLRDHTDTQYF. CDR3 DNA sequence: TGTGCCAGCAGTTTAAGGGACCACACAGATACGCAGTATTTT.

This clonotype was found many times. The gene calls are TRBV27 and TRBJ1-6; tentatively, D is TRBD1 (6 bases). Trimming took off 5 bases at V and 7 bases at J, with 15 bases between the two ends. CDR1 and CDR2 (germline): MNHEY, SMNVEV (reference sequence). CDR3 length: 15 amino acids. The CDR3 here is CASSPLTGVNSPLHF. The CDR3 DNA reads TGTGCCAGCAGTCCCTTGACAGGAGTCAATTCACCCCTCCACTTT.

This chain joins TRBV5-4 and TRBJ1-2; TRBD1 matches 8 bases. The V segment lost 1 base and the J segment 6 bases; nucleotides outside the gene matches: 5. The CDR3 loop spans 14 amino acids. CDR1 is SGHNT, CDR2 YYREEE, per germline (reference sequence). The DNA of the CDR3 is TGTGCCAGCAGCTTGTCAGGACAGGGTGATGGCTACACCTTC. Amino acids: CASSLSGQGDGYTF.

In its sample, this clonotype was seen many times. The chain is built from TRBV28 and TRBJ1-2; a weak D match, TRBD1 (6 bases). The CDR3 totals 15 residues. V lost 7 bases and J lost 2, with 17 bases in between. CDR1 is MDHEN, CDR2 SYDVKM, per germline. The CDR3 nucleotides are TGTGCCAGCAATACCCAACAGGGAGAAAACTATGGCTACACCTTC. Amino acids: CASNTQQGENYGYTF.

V and J are TRBV20-1 and TRBJ2-1; maybe TRBD1 (6 bases). Germline V CDR1 and CDR2: DFQATT, SNEGSKA (reference sequence). The CDR3 loop spans 16 amino acids. The V end lost 1 base, the J end lost 0 bases, and 13 bases lay between the germline ends. In DNA, the CDR3 is TGCAGTGCTAGAGTTAGGGGGTGGAGCTCCTACAATGAGCAGTTCTTC. Its translation: CSARVRGWSSYNEQFF.

Note on this clonotype: A read error may explain this, as a much larger clone is one base away. This chain connects TRBV28 to TRBJ2-5; D is perhaps TRBD2 (6 bases). V dropped 1 base and J dropped 9 bases, with 27 bases sitting between them. CDR3 length: 18 residues. CDR1 and CDR2 from the germline V gene are MDHEN and SYDVKM. In nucleotides, the CDR3 is TGTGCCAGCAGTTTATTTGGGCCGGTAGGGGCTAAAAGGGAGGCCCAGTACTTC. It translates to CASSLFGPVGAKREAQYF.

The V and J genes are TRBV28 and TRBJ2-7; no definite D call. Trimming cost V 7 bases and J 7 bases, with 17 bases left between them. Looked up from germline, CDR1 is MDHEN and CDR2 is SYDVKM. CDR3 size: 13 residues. The DNA for the CDR3 is TGTGCCAGCACCAAACCGTTGGTGGGGGAGCAGTACTTC. It is translated as CASTKPLVGEQYF.

The gene calls are TRBV28 and TRBJ2-3, with a possible D match to TRBD1 (5 bases). Germline V gene data show CDR1 as MDHEN and CDR2 as SYDVKM. This CDR3 comprises 13 residues. V lost 4 bases to trimming and J lost 4 bases, with 9 bases between them. CDR3 sequence reads: CASSSGAPDTQYF. The CDR3 DNA reads as TGTGCCAGCAGTTCTGGGGCCCCAGATACGCAGTATTTT.

This clonotype has ten or more counts. The chain uses TRBV7-9 and TRBJ2-1, with TRBD2 matching over 12 bases. The CDR3 is 15 residues long. Trimming cost V 5 bases and J 10 bases; bases outside gene matches: 9. Germline V CDR1 and CDR2: SEHNR, FQNEAQ (reference sequence). In DNA form, the CDR3 reads TGTGCCAGCAGCCCCCGGGGAGGGACTAGCGGGGAGCAGTTCTTC. Translated, it gives CASSPRGGTSGEQFF.

This clonotype showed up many times. V gene TRBV28 combines with J gene TRBJ1-5; TRBD1 might be the D (6 bases). V was cut by 6 bases and J by 0 bases, with 18 bases left in between. In germline, CDR1 is MDHEN, CDR2 SYDVKM. This CDR3 spans 17 amino acids. CDR3 sequence: CASRPGQWGFSNQPQHF. The CDR3 DNA reads as TGTGCCAGCAGACCTGGACAGTGGGGGTTTAGCAATCAGCCCCAGCATTTT.

This clonotype was recorded many times. The chain uses TRBV13 and TRBJ1-1; no reliable D call. Trimming stripped 6 bases from V and 4 bases from J, with 12 bases between. In germline, CDR1 is PRHDT, CDR2 FYEKMQ (reference sequence). CDR3 size: 13 residues. The CDR3 DNA is TGTGCCAGCAGTTCAACGGAGGGCACTGAAGCTTTCTTT. Translating gives CASSSTEGTEAFF.

This clonotype was recorded at least ten times. The chain has TRBV12-3 or TRBV12-4 and TRBJ1-6; D is uncertain. The CDR3 extends over 13 amino acids. Trimming took off 0 bases at V and 7 bases at J, with 4 bases between the two ends. The chain's CDR3 is CASSLAPNSPLHF. In DNA form, the CDR3 reads TGTGCCAGCAGTTTAGCGCCGAATTCACCCCTCCACTTT.

This clonotype was counted ten times or more. This chain connects TRBV7-8 to TRBJ2-1, with D perhaps matching TRBD2 (6 bases). Germline values: CDR1 SGHVS, CDR2 FQNEAQ. V was trimmed by 2 bases and J by 5 bases, leaving 13 bases between them. CDR3 length: 15 amino acids. The CDR3 region is CASSLKGTVHNEQFF. The CDR3, as DNA: TGTGCCAGCAGCTTAAAAGGGACTGTTCACAATGAGCAGTTCTTC.

This clonotype was picked up a small number of times. The chain recombines TRBV6-1 with TRBJ2-7, with 12 bases identical to TRBD1. Germline V gives CDR1 MNHNS, CDR2 SASEGT. This CDR3 is built from 16 residues. The V gene end was trimmed by 5 bases and the J gene end by 6 bases; junction bases not matched to a gene: 11. For the CDR3, the DNA is TGTGCCAGCAGTCAACCGGGACAGGGGGCGCGGGGCGAGCAGTACTTC. Its protein is CASSQPGQGARGEQYF.

V is TRBV7-2 and J is TRBJ1-4; D unclear. Germline V lookup: CDR1 SGHTA, CDR2 FQGNSA. CDR3 length equals 12 residues. V was shortened by 1 base and J by 6 bases, with 3 bases between the two germline ends. As DNA, the CDR3 is TGTGCCAGCAGCTTAGGTCATGAAAAACTGTTTTTT. It codes for CASSLGHEKLFF.

This clonotype was seen ten or more times. V is TRBV7-8 and J is TRBJ2-7; D may match TRBD1 or TRBD2 (5 bases each). Trimming removed 5 bases at V and 3 bases at J, with 17 bases between. The CDR3 has 15 amino acids. Germline V gene data show CDR1 as SGHVS and CDR2 as FQNEAQ. CDR3 nucleotides: TGTGCCAGCAGCAAACTAGATTGGGGCGACTACGAGCAGTACTTC. It yields the protein CASSKLDWGDYEQYF.

The table lists this clonotype with many counts. The rearrangement links TRBV9 to TRBJ1-1; D unresolved. Germline lookup yields CDR1 SGDLS and CDR2 YYNGEE. This CDR3 has 15 residues. V was shortened by 6 bases and J by 0 bases, with 15 bases between the two germline ends. The CDR3: CASTRTQTLNTEAFF. The CDR3 coding sequence is TGTGCCAGCACCCGAACCCAAACCTTGAACACTGAAGCTTTCTTT.

In its sample, this clonotype was seen many times. The chain is built from TRBV7-2 and TRBJ2-1; TRBD2 might be the D (5 bases). This CDR3 region has 14 residues. Germline CDR1 SGHTA, CDR2 FQGNSA. Trimming took off 2 bases at V and 8 bases at J, with 13 bases between the two ends. The DNA of the CDR3 is TGTGCCAGCAGCTTATTGGACTTTAAACATGAGCAGTTCTTC. Protein: CASSLLDFKHEQFF.

In this sample, this clonotype turned up many times. V is TRBV7-3 and J is TRBJ2-7; 10 positions agree with TRBD1. V dropped 5 bases and J dropped 7; count of bases not matched to a gene: 14. Per germline, CDR1 SGHTA and CDR2 FQGTGA. This CDR3 is 16 amino acids long. The CDR3 DNA follows: TGTGCCAGCAGCCCGGGGCCGGGACAGGGGAGAGGAGAGCAGTACTTC. Translating it yields CASSPGPGQGRGEQYF.

This clonotype was counted many times. The genes are TRBV13 and TRBJ2-2, with D perhaps matching TRBD2 (7 bases). The V gene lost 5 bases and the J gene lost 0 bases, with 10 bases spanning the gap. The CDR3 spans 15 residues. Germline V gene sequence: CDR1 PRHDT, CDR2 FYEKMQ (reference sequence). CDR3 sequence: CASSGGATNTGELFF. Here the CDR3 DNA reads TGTGCCAGCAGCGGGGGGGCAACGAACACCGGGGAGCTGTTTTTT. Drawing the rest from reference TRBV13 and TRBJ2-2, the complete variable domain is AAGVIQSPRHLIKEKRETATLKCYPIPRHDTVYWYQQGPGQDPQFLISFYEKMQSDKGSIPDRFSAQQFSDYHSELNMSSLELGDSALYFCASSGGATNTGELFFGEGSRLTVL.

In its sample, this clonotype was seen many times. V usage is TRBV27 and J usage is TRBJ2-1; 7 bases agree with TRBD2. The CDR3 has 15 residues. V lost 8 bases, J lost 4 bases, and 11 bases stayed unmatched. Germline CDR1 reads MNHEY; CDR2 reads SMNVEV (reference sequence). CDR3 protein: CASHEVAGQYNEQFF. CDR3 sequence (DNA): TGTGCCAGCCATGAGGTAGCGGGTCAGTACAATGAGCAGTTCTTC.

This clonotype showed up many times. The chain couples TRBV6-1 to TRBJ2-5, with TRBD2 matching over 10 bases. The germline V gene has CDR1 MNHNS and CDR2 SASEGT. V was pared by 5 bases and J by 4 bases, with 10 bases of the junction left unmatched. The CDR3 is 16 amino acids. The CDR3 nucleotides are TGTGCCAGCAGTAATCTAGCGGGAGAGGAGGGAGAGACCCAGTACTTC. Protein product: CASSNLAGEEGETQYF.

The chain is built from TRBV5-1 and TRBJ2-3, with D perhaps matching TRBD1 (6 bases). The germline V gene has CDR1 SGHRS and CDR2 YFSETQ. Deletions cut 1 base from V and 2 bases from J, with 11 bases between. The CDR3 runs 15 residues. CDR3 DNA: TGCGCCAGCAGCTTGCAACAGGGCCTCACAGATACGCAGTATTTT. This gives the protein CASSLQQGLTDTQYF.

This clonotype has ten or more counts. The chain has TRBV11-2 and TRBJ2-2; D is perhaps TRBD1 or TRBD2 (6 bases each). The germline V and J ends were trimmed by 8 bases and 2 bases, with 12 bases remaining between them. This CDR3 has 14 residues. The germline CDR1 and CDR2 sequences are SGHAT and FQNNGV. CDR3 loop: CASGRGVNTGELFF. The CDR3 nucleotides are TGTGCCAGCGGAAGGGGGGTAAACACCGGGGAGCTGTTTTTT.

In this sample, this clonotype turned up many times. V gene TRBV9 combines with J gene TRBJ2-1; 8 positions agree with TRBD1. The trim removed 0 bases at V and 2 bases at J, leaving 4 bases unmatched. There are 16 residues in the CDR3. Per the germline V gene, CDR1 is SGDLS and CDR2 is YYNGEE. The chain's CDR3 is CASSVDQGATYNEQFF. The CDR3 nucleotides are TGTGCCAGCAGCGTAGATCAGGGGGCTACCTACAATGAGCAGTTCTTC. Complete variable domain (other parts from reference TRBV9 and TRBJ2-1): DSGVTQTPKHLITATGQRVTLRCSPRSGDLSVYWYQQSLDQGLQFLIQYYNGEERAKGNILERFSAQQFPDLHSELNLSSLELGDSALYFCASSVDQGATYNEQFFGPGTRLTVL.

There are many counts of this clonotype. The J gene is TRBJ2-2, the V gene TRBV24-1; D tentatively fits TRBD1 or TRBD2 (6 bases each). This CDR3 region has 16 residues. V lost 4 bases and J 4 bases, leaving 15 bases between the germline ends. Germline V CDR1 and CDR2: KGHDR, SFDVKD. The CDR3 DNA reads TGTGCCACCAGTGACCCTACGGGGGCGATCACCGGGGAGCTGTTTTTT. Protein: CATSDPTGAITGELFF.